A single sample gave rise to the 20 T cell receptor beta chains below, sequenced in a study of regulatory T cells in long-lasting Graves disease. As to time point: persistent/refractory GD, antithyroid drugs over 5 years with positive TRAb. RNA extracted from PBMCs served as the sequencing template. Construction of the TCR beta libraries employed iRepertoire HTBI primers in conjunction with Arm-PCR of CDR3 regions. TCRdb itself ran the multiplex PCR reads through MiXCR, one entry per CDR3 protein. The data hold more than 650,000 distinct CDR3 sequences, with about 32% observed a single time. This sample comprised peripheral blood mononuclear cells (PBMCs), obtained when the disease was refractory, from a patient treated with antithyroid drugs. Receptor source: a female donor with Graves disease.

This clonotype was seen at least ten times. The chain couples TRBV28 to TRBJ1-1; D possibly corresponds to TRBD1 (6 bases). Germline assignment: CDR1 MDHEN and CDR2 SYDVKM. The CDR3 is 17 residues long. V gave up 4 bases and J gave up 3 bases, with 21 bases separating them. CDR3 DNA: TGTGCCAGCAGTTCCCTTCGACACAAACGGGGGCACACTGAAGCTTTCTTT. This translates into CASSSLRHKRGHTEAFF.

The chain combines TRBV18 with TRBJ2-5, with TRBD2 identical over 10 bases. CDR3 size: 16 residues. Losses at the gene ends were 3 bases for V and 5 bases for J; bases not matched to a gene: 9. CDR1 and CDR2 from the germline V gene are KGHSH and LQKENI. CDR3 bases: TGTGCCAGCTCACCTCGAGCGGGAGGGCCAGGGGAGACCCAGTACTTC. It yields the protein CASSPRAGGPGETQYF.

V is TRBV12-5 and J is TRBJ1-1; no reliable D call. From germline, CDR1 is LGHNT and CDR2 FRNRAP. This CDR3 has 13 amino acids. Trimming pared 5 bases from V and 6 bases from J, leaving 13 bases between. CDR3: CASGPSSSPEAFF. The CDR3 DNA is TGTGCTAGTGGTCCCAGCAGCAGCCCTGAAGCTTTCTTT. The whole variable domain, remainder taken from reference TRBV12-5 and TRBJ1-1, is DARVTQTPRHKVTEMGQEVTMRCQPILGHNTVFWYRQTMMQGLELLAYFRNRAPLDDSGMPKDRFSAEMPDATLATLKIQPSEPRDSAVYFCASGPSSSPEAFFGQGTRLTVV.

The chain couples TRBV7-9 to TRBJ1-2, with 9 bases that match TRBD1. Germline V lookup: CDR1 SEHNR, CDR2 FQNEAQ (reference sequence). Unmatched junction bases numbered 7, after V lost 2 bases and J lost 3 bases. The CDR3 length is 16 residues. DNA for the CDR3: TGTGCCAGCAGCTTAAACGTGGGACAGGGACACTATGGCTACACCTTC. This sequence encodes CASSLNVGQGHYGYTF.

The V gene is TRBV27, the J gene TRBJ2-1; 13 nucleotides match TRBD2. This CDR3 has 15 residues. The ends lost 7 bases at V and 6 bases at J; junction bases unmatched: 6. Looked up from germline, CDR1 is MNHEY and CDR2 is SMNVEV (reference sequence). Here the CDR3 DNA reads TGTGCCAGCAATCCCGGGACTAGCGGGGCCAATGAGCAGTTCTTC. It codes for CASNPGTSGANEQFF.

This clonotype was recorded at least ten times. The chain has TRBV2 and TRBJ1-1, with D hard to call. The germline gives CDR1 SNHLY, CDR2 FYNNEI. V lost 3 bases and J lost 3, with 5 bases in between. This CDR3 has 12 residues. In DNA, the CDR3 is TGTGCCAGCAGTGAGTGGGACACTGAAGCTTTCTTT. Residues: CASSEWDTEAFF.

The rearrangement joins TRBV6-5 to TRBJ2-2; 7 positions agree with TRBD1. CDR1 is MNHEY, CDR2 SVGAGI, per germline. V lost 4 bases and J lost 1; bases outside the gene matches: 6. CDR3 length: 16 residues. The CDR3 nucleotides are TGTGCCAGCAGTTCCACGACAGGGTGGAACACCGGGGAGCTGTTTTTT. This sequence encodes CASSSTTGWNTGELFF.

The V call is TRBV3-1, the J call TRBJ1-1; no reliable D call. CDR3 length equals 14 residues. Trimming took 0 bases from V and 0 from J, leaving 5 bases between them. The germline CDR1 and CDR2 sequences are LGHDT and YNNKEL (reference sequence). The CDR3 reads CASSQDLVNTEAFF. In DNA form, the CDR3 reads TGTGCCAGCAGCCAAGACTTAGTGAACACTGAAGCTTTCTTT.

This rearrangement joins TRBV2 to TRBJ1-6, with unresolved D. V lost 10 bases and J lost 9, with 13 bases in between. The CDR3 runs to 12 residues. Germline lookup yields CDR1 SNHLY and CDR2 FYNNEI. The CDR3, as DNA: TGTGCCACCGCCCCCAGTGGTTCACCCCTCCACTTT. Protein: CATAPSGSPLHF.

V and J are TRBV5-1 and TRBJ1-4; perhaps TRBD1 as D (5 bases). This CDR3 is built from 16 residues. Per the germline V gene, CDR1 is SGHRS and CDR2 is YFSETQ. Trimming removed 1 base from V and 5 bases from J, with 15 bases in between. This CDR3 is CASSLPTGQTNEKLFF. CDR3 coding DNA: TGCGCCAGCAGCTTGCCAACGGGGCAGACGAATGAAAAACTGTTTTTT.

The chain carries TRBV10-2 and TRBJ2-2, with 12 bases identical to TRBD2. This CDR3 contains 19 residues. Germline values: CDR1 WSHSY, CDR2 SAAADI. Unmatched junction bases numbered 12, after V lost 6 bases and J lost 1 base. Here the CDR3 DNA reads TGCGCCAGCAGATTGACAGAAGGACTAGCGGGACTGAACACCGGGGAGCTGTTTTTT. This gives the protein CASRLTEGLAGLNTGELFF.

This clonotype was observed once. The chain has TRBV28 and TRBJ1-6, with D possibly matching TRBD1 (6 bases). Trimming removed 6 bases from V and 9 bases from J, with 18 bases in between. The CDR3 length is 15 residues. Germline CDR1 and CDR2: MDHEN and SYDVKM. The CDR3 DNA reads TGTGCCAGCAGAACCCCCAGGGGAGAGGGTTCACCCCTCCACTTT. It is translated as CASRTPRGEGSPLHF. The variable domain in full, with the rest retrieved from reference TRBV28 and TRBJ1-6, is DVKVTQSSRYLVKRTGEKVFLECVQDMDHENMFWYRQDPGLGLRLIYFSYDVKMKEKGDIPEGYSVSREKKERFSLILESASTNQTSMYLCASRTPRGEGSPLHFGNGTRLTVT.

The DNA of the CDR3 is TGTGCCTGGAGTGGAACTACAGCCGGGGAGCTGTTTTTT. Translation gives CAWSGTTAGELFF. This chain joins TRBV30 and TRBJ2-2; D is ambiguous. Germline CDR1 reads GTSNPN; CDR2 reads SVGIG (reference sequence). The CDR3 runs to 13 residues. V was trimmed by 1 base and J by 6 bases, leaving 9 bases between them.

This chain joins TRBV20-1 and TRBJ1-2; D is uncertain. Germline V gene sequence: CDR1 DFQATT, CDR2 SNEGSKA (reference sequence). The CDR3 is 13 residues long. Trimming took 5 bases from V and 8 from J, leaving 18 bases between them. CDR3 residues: CSAPDRFSLGYTF. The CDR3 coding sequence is TGCAGTGCTCCGGACCGGTTTTCGCTCGGCTACACCTTC.

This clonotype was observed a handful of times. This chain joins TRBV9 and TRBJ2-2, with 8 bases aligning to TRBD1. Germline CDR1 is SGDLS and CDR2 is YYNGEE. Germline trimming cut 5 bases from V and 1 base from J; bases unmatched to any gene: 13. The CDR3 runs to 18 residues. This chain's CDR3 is CASRMKDRGQVNTGELFF. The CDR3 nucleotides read TGTGCCAGCAGGATGAAAGACCGGGGACAGGTGAACACCGGGGAGCTGTTTTTT.

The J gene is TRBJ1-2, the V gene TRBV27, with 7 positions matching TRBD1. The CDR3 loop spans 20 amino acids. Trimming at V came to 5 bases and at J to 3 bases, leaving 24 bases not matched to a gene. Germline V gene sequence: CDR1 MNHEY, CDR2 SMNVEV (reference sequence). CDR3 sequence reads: CASSSTIWDRSPAADYGYTF. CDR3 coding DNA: TGTGCCAGCAGTAGTACCATTTGGGACAGATCTCCCGCAGCAGACTATGGCTACACCTTC.

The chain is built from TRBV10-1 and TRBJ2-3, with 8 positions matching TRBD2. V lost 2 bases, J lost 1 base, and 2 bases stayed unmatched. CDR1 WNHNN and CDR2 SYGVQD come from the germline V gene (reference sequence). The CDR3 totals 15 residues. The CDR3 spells CASSELSGGTDTQYF. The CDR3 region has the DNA TGCGCCAGCAGTGAGCTTAGCGGGGGCACAGATACGCAGTATTTT.

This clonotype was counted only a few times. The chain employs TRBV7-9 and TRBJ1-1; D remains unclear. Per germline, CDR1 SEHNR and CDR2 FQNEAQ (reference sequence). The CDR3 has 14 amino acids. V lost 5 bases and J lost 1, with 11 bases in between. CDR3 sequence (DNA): TGTGCCAGCAGCACACGGGGTTCGAACACTGAAGCTTTCTTT. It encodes CASSTRGSNTEAFF.

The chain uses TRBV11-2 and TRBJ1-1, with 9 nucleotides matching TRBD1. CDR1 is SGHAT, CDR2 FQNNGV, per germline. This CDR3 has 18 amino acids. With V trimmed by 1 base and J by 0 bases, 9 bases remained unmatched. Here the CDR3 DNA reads TGTGCCAGCAGCTTAGGGCTGGGAGGACAGGGGATGAACACTGAAGCTTTCTTT. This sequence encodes CASSLGLGGQGMNTEAFF.

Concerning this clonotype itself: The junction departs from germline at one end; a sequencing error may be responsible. As DNA, the CDR3 is TGCGCCAGCAGCGTGGGGACAGGCTCCGGGGAGCTGTTTTTT. This codes for CASSVGTGSGELFF. The chain has TRBV11-2 and TRBJ2-2; 8 positions agree with TRBD1. The CDR3 runs to 14 residues. Per germline, CDR1 SGHAT and CDR2 FQNNGV.